This T cell receptor (beta chain) was identified during a study of T cell responses to AZD1222 COVID-19 vaccine. Study-level background: Pooling of second doses given at about 4 or about 12 weeks was done.

V was pared by 5 bases and J by 7 bases, with 23 bases between. The CDR3 loop spans 17 amino acids. The germline V gene encodes CDR1 SEHNR and CDR2 FQNEAQ (reference sequence). Study conclusions and caveats: The reported proportion of spike-specific TCRs targeting unmutated variant regions was nearly half.

Sequenced by immunoSEQ multiplex PCR; TCRdb stores in-frame clones only, minus some. Here the sample spans some 130,000 clones, 70% to 90% being singletons. Notes on this clone: Antigen specificity is unknown.

This specimen was peripheral blood, taken on day 0 of AZD1222 vaccination. The sequence was collected from an adult in good health. J is TRBJ1-4 and V is TRBV7-9; D is unresolved. CDR3: CASSPPLDFRSGEKLFF. In DNA form, the CDR3 reads TGTGCCAGCAGCCCCCCCCTAGACTTCAGGTCGGGTGAAAAACTGTTTTTT. The entire variable domain, with the rest obtained from reference TRBV7-9 and TRBJ1-4, is as follows: DTGVSQNPRHKITKRGQNVTFRCDPISEHNRLYWYRQTLGQGPEFLTYFQNEAQLEKSRLLSDRFSAERPKGSFSTLEIQRTEQGDSAMYLCASSPPLDFRSGEKLFFGSGTQLSVL.